The text below deals with one TCR beta chain. As yet, its antigen is unknown. MiXCR, applied by TCRdb to the 5' RACE reads, yields one record per CDR3 protein. This sample yields about 530,000 distinct CDR3 sequences, of which 15% are seen a single time; roughly 0.46% belongs to the top ten. This record belongs to a study of identical twins. Study-wide findings and caveats: Beta out-of-frame sequences showed weaker excess sharing between twins. Invariant cells of the MAIT and iNKT types might have partly distorted the zero-insertion analyses.

The CDR3 has 17 residues. Germline V gives CDR1 LGHDT, CDR2 YNNKEL (reference sequence). The J segment lost 0 bases and the V segment lost 3 bases, leaving 8 bases of the junction unmatched. This same sample was also part of a study on yellow fever vaccine responses in identical twins.

This TCR derives from a woman aged 18-30 years in good health. Sequences were obtained from CD4+ T cells sorted from blood. The V gene is TRBV3-1, the J gene TRBJ2-4, with 7 bases identical to TRBD1. The CDR3 DNA reads TGTGCCAGCAGCCAGACCGGGACAGAACTAGCCAAAAACATTCAGTACTTC. Translation: CASSQTGTELAKNIQYF.